The rows below give T cell receptor beta chains drawn from one sample of a study of blood T cell repertoires in COVID-19. Clones were sequenced by immunoSEQ multiplex PCR, and TCRdb holds only the in-frame ones, with some missing. The sample lists some 99,000 clones, around 75% occurring once. The sequenced sample consisted of peripheral blood. The receptors derive from an older man with acute or convalescent COVID-19. CDR3s include the opening cysteine and the closing phenylalanine or tryptophan. A D gene is named only where the DNA matches it firmly. Size is stated for part of the rows, as once, few or many counts, or as a class when the clone is expanded.

TRBJ2-5	NA	NA	TRBV6-2/TRBV6-3	CASRPHRGLQETQYF	TGTGCCAGCAGGCCTCACAGGGGACTCCAAGAGACCCAGTACTTC
TRBJ1-1	NA	many	TRBV19	CASSISRINTEAFF	TGTGCCAGTAGTATTTCCAGGATTAACACTGAAGCTTTCTTT
TRBJ1-1	TRBD1	NA	TRBV10-3	CAISVTGASTEAFF	TGTGCCATCAGTGTGACAGGGGCGAGCACTGAAGCTTTCTTT
TRBJ2-1	TRBD2	NA	TRBV20-1	CSASASGRESSYNEQFF	TGCAGTGCTAGTGCGAGCGGGAGGGAGAGCTCCTACAATGAGCAGTTCTTC
TRBJ2-7	TRBD1	once	TRBV7-9	CASSLGTGAYEQYF	TGTGCCAGCAGCCTTGGGACAGGGGCTTACGAGCAGTACTTC
TRBJ2-1	NA	NA	TRBV5-1	CASSLTNNEQFF	TGCGCCAGCAGCCTAACCAACAATGAGCAGTTCTTC
TRBJ2-2	TRBD2	NA	TRBV20-1	CSASDGTRRWGGELFF	TGCAGTGCTAGTGACGGGACTAGGAGGTGGGGCGGGGAGCTGTTTTTT
TRBJ2-4	TRBD2	NA	TRBV7-2	CASSPGTSGPKNIQYF	TGTGCCAGCAGCCCCGGGACTAGCGGGCCCAAAAACATTCAGTACTTC
TRBJ2-7	NA	NA	TRBV7-2	CASSLSSTGYEQYF	TGTGCCAGCAGCTTATCGTCTACGGGTTACGAGCAGTACTTC
TRBJ2-7	NA	few	TRBV6-6	CASSSGTASYEQYF	TGTGCCAGCAGCTCCGGGACTGCCTCCTACGAGCAGTACTTC
TRBJ1-1	NA	NA	TRBV7-3	CASSLQGTTEAFF	TGTGCCAGCAGCTTACAGGGGACCACTGAAGCTTTCTTT
TRBJ1-2	NA	NA	TRBV5-5	CASSQRGGNDYGYTF	TGTGCCAGCAGCCAGAGGGGGGGAAATGACTATGGCTACACCTTC
TRBJ1-5	NA	NA	TRBV7-9	CASSSEGDRLNQPQHF	TGTGCCAGCAGCTCCGAGGGGGACCGTCTAAATCAGCCCCAGCATTTT
TRBJ2-6	NA	NA	TRBV7-2	CASSLDRPSGANVLTF	TGTGCCAGCAGCTTAGATAGGCCCTCTGGGGCTAACGTCCTGACTTTC
TRBJ2-1	TRBD2	NA	TRBV5-1	CASSLVGEGEQFF	TGCGCCAGCAGCTTGGTGGGGGAGGGTGAGCAGTTCTTC
TRBJ1-5	NA	NA	TRBV19	CASSINGQPNQPQHF	TGTGCCAGTAGTATAAACGGACAGCCTAATCAGCCCCAGCATTTT
TRBJ2-7	TRBD1	NA	TRBV18	CASSLGQGASYEQYF	TGTGCCAGCTCCCTCGGACAGGGGGCGTCCTACGAGCAGTACTTC
TRBJ1-1	NA	NA	TRBV19	CASSIQGLNTEAFF	TGTGCCAGTAGTATTCAGGGGCTGAACACTGAAGCTTTCTTT
TRBJ2-7	TRBD1	NA	TRBV6-4	CAGDRLPTPTEQYF	TGTGCCGGGGACAGACTTCCTACCCCTACGGAGCAGTACTTC
TRBJ1-1	NA	NA	TRBV27	CASSLRRSMNTEAFF	TGTGCCAGCAGTTTACGCCGGTCTATGAACACTGAAGCTTTCTTT
TRBJ2-1	TRBD2	NA	TRBV24-1	CATSDLGTSGRHEQFF	TGTGCCACCAGTGATTTAGGGACTAGCGGGAGGCATGAGCAGTTCTTC
TRBJ2-2	NA	NA	TRBV7-9	CASSTPLIGGENTGELFF	TGTGCCAGCAGCACACCCTTAATCGGGGGAGAAAACACCGGGGAGCTGTTTTTT